This paragraph reports one TCR beta chain. In germline, CDR1 is SGHVS, CDR2 FQNEAQ. The CDR3 runs to 14 residues. The V and J ends lost 3 bases and 3 bases, in that order; junction bases with no gene match: 4. This record belongs to a study of OX40 agonist ivuxolimab in advanced cancers. TCRdb keeps only in-frame clones here, not all; method: immunoSEQ multiplex PCR. The sample has 55,000 to 65,000 clones; approximately 86% are singletons. This receptor was taken from an adult with an advanced solid tumor such as melanoma, head and neck, liver or kidney cancer. Here the sequenced sample was CD4+ or CD8+ T cells sorted from blood, taken in a trial of the OX40 agonist ivuxolimab. V is TRBV7-8 and J is TRBJ2-7, with 8 positions matching TRBD1. The DNA for the CDR3 is TGTGCCAGCAGCTTCGGACAGGGAGGCTACGAGCAGTACTTC. Translation gives CASSFGQGGYEQYF.